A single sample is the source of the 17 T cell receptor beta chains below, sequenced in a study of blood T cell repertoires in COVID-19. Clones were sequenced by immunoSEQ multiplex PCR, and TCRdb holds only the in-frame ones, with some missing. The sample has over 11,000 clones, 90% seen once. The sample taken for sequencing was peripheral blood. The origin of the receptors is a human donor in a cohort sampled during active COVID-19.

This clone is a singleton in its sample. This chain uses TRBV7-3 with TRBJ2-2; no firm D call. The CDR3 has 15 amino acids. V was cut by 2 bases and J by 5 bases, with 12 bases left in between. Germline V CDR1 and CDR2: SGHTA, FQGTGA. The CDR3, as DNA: TGTGCCAGCAGCTTACGCGACCCGAGGACCGGGGAGCTGTTTTTT. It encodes CASSLRDPRTGELFF.

The CDR3 nucleotides are TGTGCCAGCAGCTTAGCAACTAGCACAGATACGCAGTATTTT. It is translated as CASSLATSTDTQYF. This rearrangement joins TRBV7-2 to TRBJ2-3; D is ambiguous. V shed 0 bases and J shed 0 bases, with 4 bases lying between them. The CDR3 runs 14 residues. Per germline, CDR1 SGHTA and CDR2 FQGNSA.

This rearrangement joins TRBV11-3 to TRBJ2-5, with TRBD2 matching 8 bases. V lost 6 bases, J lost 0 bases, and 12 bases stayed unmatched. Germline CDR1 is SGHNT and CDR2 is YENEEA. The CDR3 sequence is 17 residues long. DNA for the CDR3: TGTGCCAGCAGTGGCTTTGTGCGGGGGGCCGACCAAGAGACCCAGTACTTC. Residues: CASSGFVRGADQETQYF.

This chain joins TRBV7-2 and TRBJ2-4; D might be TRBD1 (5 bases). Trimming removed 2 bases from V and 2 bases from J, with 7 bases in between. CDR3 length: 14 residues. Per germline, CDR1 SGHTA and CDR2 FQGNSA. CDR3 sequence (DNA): TGTGCCAGCAGCTTACAGGGTACCAAAAACATTCAGTACTTC. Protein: CASSLQGTKNIQYF.

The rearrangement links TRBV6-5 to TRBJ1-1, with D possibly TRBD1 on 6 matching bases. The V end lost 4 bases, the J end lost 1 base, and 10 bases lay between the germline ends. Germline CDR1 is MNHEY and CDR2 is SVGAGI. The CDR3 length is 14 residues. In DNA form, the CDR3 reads TGTGCCAGCAGTTTGACAGGTCCGAACACTGAAGCTTTCTTT. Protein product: CASSLTGPNTEAFF.

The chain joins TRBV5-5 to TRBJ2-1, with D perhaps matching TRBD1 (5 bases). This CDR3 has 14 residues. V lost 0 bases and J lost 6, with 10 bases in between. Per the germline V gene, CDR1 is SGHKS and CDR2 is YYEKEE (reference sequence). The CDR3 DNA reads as TGTGCCAGCAGCTTGGGGGGCCGACTCAATGAGCAGTTCTTC. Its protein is CASSLGGRLNEQFF.

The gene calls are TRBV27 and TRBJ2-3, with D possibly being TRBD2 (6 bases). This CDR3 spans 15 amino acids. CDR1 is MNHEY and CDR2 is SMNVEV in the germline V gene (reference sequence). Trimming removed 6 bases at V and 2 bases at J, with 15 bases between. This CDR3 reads CASSHMAGFTDTQYF. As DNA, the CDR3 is TGTGCCAGCAGCCATATGGCGGGGTTCACAGATACGCAGTATTTT.

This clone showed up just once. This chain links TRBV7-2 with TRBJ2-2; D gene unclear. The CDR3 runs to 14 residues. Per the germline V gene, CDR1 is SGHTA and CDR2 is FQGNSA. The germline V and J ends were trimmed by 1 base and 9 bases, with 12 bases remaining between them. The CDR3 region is CASSLDSGLRELFF. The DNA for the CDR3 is TGTGCCAGCAGCTTAGACTCAGGTCTACGGGAGCTGTTTTTT.

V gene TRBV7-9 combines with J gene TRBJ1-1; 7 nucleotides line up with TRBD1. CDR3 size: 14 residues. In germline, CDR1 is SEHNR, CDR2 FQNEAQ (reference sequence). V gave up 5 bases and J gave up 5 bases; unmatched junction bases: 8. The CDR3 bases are TGTGCCAGCAGCCCTCAGGGGGTTTGGACTGAAGCTTTCTTT. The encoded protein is CASSPQGVWTEAFF.

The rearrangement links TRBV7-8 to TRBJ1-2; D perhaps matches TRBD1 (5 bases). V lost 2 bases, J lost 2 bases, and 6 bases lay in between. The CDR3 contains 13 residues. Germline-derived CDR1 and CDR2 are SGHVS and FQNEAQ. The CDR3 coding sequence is TGTGCCAGCAGCTTACGGGGGAACTATGGCTACACCTTC. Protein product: CASSLRGNYGYTF.

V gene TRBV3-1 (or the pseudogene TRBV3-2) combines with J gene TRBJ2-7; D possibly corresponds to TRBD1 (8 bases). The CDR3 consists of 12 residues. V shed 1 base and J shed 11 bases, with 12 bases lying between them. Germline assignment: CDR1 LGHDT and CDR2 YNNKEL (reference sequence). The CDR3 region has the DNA TGTGCCAGCAGCCAAGGACAGGGGAGGGAGTACTTC. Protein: CASSQGQGREYF.

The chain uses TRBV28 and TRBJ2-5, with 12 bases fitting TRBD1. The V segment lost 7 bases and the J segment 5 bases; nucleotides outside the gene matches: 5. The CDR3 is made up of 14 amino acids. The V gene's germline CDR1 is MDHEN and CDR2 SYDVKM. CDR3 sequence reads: CASNRDRGPETQYF. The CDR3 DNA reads TGTGCCAGCAACCGGGACAGGGGGCCGGAGACCCAGTACTTC. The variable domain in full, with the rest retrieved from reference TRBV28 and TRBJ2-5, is DVKVTQSSRYLVKRTGEKVFLECVQDMDHENMFWYRQDPGLGLRLIYFSYDVKMKEKGDIPEGYSVSREKKERFSLILESASTNQTSMYLCASNRDRGPETQYFGPGTRLLVL.

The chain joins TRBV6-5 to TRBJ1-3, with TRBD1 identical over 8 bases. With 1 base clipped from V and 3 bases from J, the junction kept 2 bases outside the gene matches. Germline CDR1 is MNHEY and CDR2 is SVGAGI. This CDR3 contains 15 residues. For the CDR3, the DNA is TGTGCCAGCAGTTACTACGGACAGGGTGGAAACACCATATATTTT. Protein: CASSYYGQGGNTIYF.

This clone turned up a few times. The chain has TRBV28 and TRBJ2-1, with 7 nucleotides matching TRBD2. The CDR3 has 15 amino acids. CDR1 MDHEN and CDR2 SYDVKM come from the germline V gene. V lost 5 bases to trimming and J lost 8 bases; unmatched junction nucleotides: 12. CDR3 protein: CASSPLTSGADEQFF. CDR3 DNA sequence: TGTGCCAGCAGTCCATTAACCAGCGGGGCGGATGAGCAGTTCTTC.

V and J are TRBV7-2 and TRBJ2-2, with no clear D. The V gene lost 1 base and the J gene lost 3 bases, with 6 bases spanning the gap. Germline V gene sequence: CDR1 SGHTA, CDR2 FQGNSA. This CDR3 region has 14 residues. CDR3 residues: CASSLGPHTGELFF. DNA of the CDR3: TGTGCCAGCAGCTTAGGGCCCCACACCGGGGAGCTGTTTTTT.

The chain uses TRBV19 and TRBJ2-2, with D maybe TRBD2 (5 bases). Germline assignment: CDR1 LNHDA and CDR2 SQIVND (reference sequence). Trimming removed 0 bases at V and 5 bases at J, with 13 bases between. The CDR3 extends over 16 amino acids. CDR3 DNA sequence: TGTGCCAGTAGTATAGATGTGAGAGGAGGTACCGGGGAGCTGTTTTTT. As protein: CASSIDVRGGTGELFF.

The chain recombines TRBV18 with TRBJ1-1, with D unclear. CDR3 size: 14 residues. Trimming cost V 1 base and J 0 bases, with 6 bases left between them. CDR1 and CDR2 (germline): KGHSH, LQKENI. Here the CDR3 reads CASSPQSMNTEAFF. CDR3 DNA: TGTGCCAGCTCACCACAGAGCATGAACACTGAAGCTTTCTTT.